This T cell receptor (beta chain) was retrieved from a study of beta chain features in type 1 diabetes. As every portion of the isolated RNA was reverse transcribed, the sequencing read expressed TCRB transcripts. An average of around 3.4 million reads was obtained for naive, central memory and regulatory T cell samples. TCRdb's table, derived via immunoSEQ multiplex PCR, lists solely in-frame clones and lacks some. Of tens of thousands of clones in the sample, over 50% were seen once. Overall study results and limits: In the patient group, naive, central memory and Treg TCRB repertoires seemed more alike than in the healthy donor group.

In its sample, this clone was seen a few times. As yet, its antigen is unknown. This receptor was identified in a woman between 18 and 29 years old in good health. The specimen sequenced was Tregs from blood.

The CDR3 nucleotides are TGCAGCGTTGCCCCAGCAGGACTTTACGAAGAGCAGTACTTC. As protein: CSVAPAGLYEEQYF. The chain couples TRBV29-1 to TRBJ2-7; TRBD2 might be the D (5 bases). The ends were cut back, 4 bases at V and 7 bases at J, with 20 bases in the middle. Germline loops: CDR1 SQVTM, CDR2 ANQGSEA. The CDR3 is 14 residues long.